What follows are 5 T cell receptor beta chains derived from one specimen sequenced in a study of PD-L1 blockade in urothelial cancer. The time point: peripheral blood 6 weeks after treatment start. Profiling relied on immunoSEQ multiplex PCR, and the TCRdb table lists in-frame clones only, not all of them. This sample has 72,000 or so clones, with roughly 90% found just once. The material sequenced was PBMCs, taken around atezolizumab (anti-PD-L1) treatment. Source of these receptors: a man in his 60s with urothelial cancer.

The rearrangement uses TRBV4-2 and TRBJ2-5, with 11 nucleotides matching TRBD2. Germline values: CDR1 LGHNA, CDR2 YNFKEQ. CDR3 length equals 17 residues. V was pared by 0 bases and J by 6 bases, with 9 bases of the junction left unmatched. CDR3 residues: CASSQDQPSGRRKTQYF. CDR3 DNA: TGTGCCAGCAGCCAAGATCAGCCTAGCGGGAGGAGGAAGACCCAGTACTTC.

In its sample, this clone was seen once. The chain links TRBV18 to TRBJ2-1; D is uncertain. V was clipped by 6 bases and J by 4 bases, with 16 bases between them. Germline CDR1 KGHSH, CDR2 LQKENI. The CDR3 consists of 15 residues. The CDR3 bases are TGTGCCAGCTCCCCCTCGCAAGGCGGTTACAATGAGCAGTTCTTC. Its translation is CASSPSQGGYNEQFF. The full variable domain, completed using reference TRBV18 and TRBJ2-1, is NAGVMQNPRHLVRRRGQEARLRCSPMKGHSHVYWYRQLPEEGLKFMVYLQKENIIDESGMPKERFSAEFPKEGPSILRIQQVVRGDSAAYFCASSPSQGGYNEQFFGPGTRLTVL.

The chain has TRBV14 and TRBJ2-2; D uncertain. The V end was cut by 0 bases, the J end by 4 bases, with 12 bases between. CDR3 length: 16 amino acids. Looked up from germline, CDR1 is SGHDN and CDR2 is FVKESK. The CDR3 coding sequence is TGTGCCAGCAGCCAAGATCTGGGCAGACCCACCGGGGAGCTGTTTTTT. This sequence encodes CASSQDLGRPTGELFF.

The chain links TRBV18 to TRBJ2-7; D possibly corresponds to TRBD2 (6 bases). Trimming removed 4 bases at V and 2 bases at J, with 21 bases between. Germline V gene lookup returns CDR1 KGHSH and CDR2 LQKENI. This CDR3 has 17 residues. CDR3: CASSLTRGEAVPYEQYF. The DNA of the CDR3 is TGTGCCAGCTCACTAACTCGAGGGGAGGCGGTTCCCTACGAGCAGTACTTC.

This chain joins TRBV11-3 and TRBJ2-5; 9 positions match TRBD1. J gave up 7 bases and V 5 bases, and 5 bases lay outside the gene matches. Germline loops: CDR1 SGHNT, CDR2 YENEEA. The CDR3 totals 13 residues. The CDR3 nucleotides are TGTGCCAGCAGCACACAGGGGGCCGGGACCCAGTACTTC. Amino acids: CASSTQGAGTQYF.